This T cell receptor (beta chain) is from a study of human thymus T cells. Study observations and caveats: Usage of V and J genes appeared biased in thymic and blood repertoires.

Remarks on this clone: The antigen is unknown.

The CDR3 loop spans 13 amino acids. V dropped 10 bases and J dropped 2 bases, with 14 bases sitting between them. Germline V lookup: CDR1 ENHRY, CDR2 SYGVKD. Among the donors, all were healthy Finnish infants having corrective surgery for congenital heart defects. Half of the eight donors gave about 0.45-1 mL blood during surgery. Generated by immunoSEQ multiplex PCR, the TCRdb table keeps only in-frame clones and is missing some. The table has more than 50,000 clones, approximately 93% seen once. The chain has TRBV10-3 and TRBJ1-2; TRBD1 is a possible D gene (6 bases). Sequencing used blood. The receptor comes from a boy under two years old with a congenital heart defect but otherwise immunologically healthy. CDR3 sequence (DNA): TGTGCCACTACCTATACAGGGAACTATGGCTACACCTTC. Translating gives CATTYTGNYGYTF.